These 22 T cell receptor beta chains were sequenced from one sample in a study of early T cells in non-severe SARS-CoV-2 infection (dated by TCRdb to 2020 to 2023). Preparation of the library involved 5' RACE. TCRdb names NextSeq 500 as the instrument used. TCRdb reran the public reads through fastp at Q25 and MiXCR, keeping productive beta chains. Rows with a matching CDR3 protein are joined into one entry that keeps the most common DNA and genes. The sample yields 50,000 to 75,000 distinct CDR3 sequences; around 13% were counted once. The ten largest account for approximately 1.1% of the sample. This specimen consisted of whole blood, obtained at baseline. The origin of the receptors is an adult who was a healthcare worker with PCR-confirmed SARS-CoV-2 infection or an uninfected control (not recorded which). The donor label of this sample is uncertain.

The V gene is TRBV29-1, the J gene TRBJ2-7; D is undetermined. V was cut by 6 bases and J by 6 bases, with 21 bases left in between. Per germline, CDR1 SQVTM and CDR2 ANQGSEA. This CDR3 is 14 amino acids long. CDR3 nucleotide sequence: TGCAGCGTCACAACAGACCAGAAACCCACCGAGCAGTACGTC. Its protein is CSVTTDQKPTEQYV.

DNA for the CDR3: TGTGCCAGCAGTTTATACTCCGCTAGCGGGGGGAATGAGCAGTTCTTC. Amino acids: CASSLYSASGGNEQFF. This chain connects TRBV12-3 or TRBV12-4 to TRBJ2-1; 11 bases align to TRBD2. The CDR3 length is 16 residues. J was trimmed by 7 bases and V by 2 bases; bases with no gene match: 7.

The chain carries TRBV20-1 and TRBJ2-3; D unresolved. Trimming cost V 0 bases and J 0 bases, with 10 bases left between them. The length of the CDR3 is 15 residues. Germline lookup yields CDR1 DFQATT and CDR2 SNEGSKA (reference sequence). This chain's CDR3 is CSARDSYTSTDTQYF. CDR3 sequence (DNA): TGCAGTGCTAGAGATTCCTACACTAGCACAGATACGCAGTATTTT.

This clonotype was picked up many times. This rearrangement joins TRBV6-5 to TRBJ1-4, with D uncertain. Trimming removed 3 bases at V and 3 bases at J, with 5 bases between. The CDR3 sequence is 13 residues long. The germline CDR1 and CDR2 sequences are MNHEY and SVGAGI. The CDR3 bases are TGTGCCAGCAGTTATGGGTCTAATGAAAAACTGTTTTTT. This sequence encodes CASSYGSNEKLFF.

V and J are TRBV2 and TRBJ1-6; D possibly corresponds to TRBD1 (6 bases). Germline V lookup: CDR1 SNHLY, CDR2 FYNNEI. The V gene lost 7 bases and the J gene lost 3 bases, with 13 bases spanning the gap. The CDR3 totals 15 residues. CDR3 in amino acids: CASKDRRNYNSPLHF. The DNA of the CDR3 is TGTGCCAGCAAAGACAGGAGAAACTATAATTCACCCCTCCACTTT. Based on the CDR3 plus reference TRBV2 and TRBJ1-6, the full variable domain is EPEVTQTPSHQVTQMGQEVILRCVPISNHLYFYWYRQILGQKVEFLVSFYNNEISEKSEIFDDQFSVERPDGSNFTLKIRSTKLEDSAMYFCASKDRRNYNSPLHFGNGTRLTVT.

The chain is built from TRBV6-5 and TRBJ2-3; tentative D call: TRBD1 (6 bases). Trimming cost V 4 bases and J 4 bases, with 12 bases left between them. Germline CDR1 reads MNHEY; CDR2 reads SVGAGI. This CDR3 is 14 amino acids long. CDR3 in amino acids: CASSSGVRPDTQYF. The DNA of the CDR3 is TGTGCCAGCAGTTCAGGGGTGAGACCAGATACGCAGTATTTT.

This chain connects TRBV5-1 to TRBJ2-5; either TRBD1 or TRBD2 may supply D (5 bases each). CDR3 length: 13 residues. CDR1 is SGHRS and CDR2 is YFSETQ in the germline V gene. Trimming took off 7 bases at V and 4 bases at J, with 14 bases between the two ends. CDR3 coding DNA: TGCGCCAGCGGGGACGAACCCGGAGAGACCCAGTACTTC. Residues: CASGDEPGETQYF.

V gene TRBV5-1 combines with J gene TRBJ2-1; D is ambiguous. CDR1 and CDR2 (germline): SGHRS, YFSETQ. Between the trimmed V and J ends, which lost 6 bases and 2 bases, there was a span of 18 bases. CDR3 size: 16 residues. The CDR3 coding sequence is TGCGCCAGCACCCTCGGTGTAACTGGGGCCTACAATGAGCAGTTCTTC. This encodes CASTLGVTGAYNEQFF.

This clonotype was picked up many times. V is TRBV7-9 and J is TRBJ2-2, with 9 bases aligning to TRBD1. Trimming took 6 bases from V and 2 from J; bases not matched to a gene: 4. The length of the CDR3 is 15 residues. Germline V gives CDR1 SEHNR, CDR2 FQNEAQ (reference sequence). CDR3 residues: CASSTTGGNTGELFF. The CDR3 coding sequence is TGTGCCAGCAGTACCACAGGGGGCAACACCGGGGAGCTGTTTTTT.

The chain uses TRBV5-6 and TRBJ1-3; D uncertain. Per germline, CDR1 SGHDT and CDR2 YYEEEE. The V end was cut by 2 bases, the J end by 4 bases, with 4 bases between. This CDR3 region has 12 residues. The chain's CDR3 is CASSFVGNTIYF. As DNA, the CDR3 is TGTGCCAGCAGCTTCGTCGGAAACACCATATATTTT.

This clonotype showed up many times. The rearrangement uses TRBV2 and TRBJ2-5; 7 nucleotides align to TRBD1. The ends lost 7 bases at V and 2 bases at J; junction bases unmatched: 7. The CDR3 contains 14 residues. The germline gives CDR1 SNHLY, CDR2 FYNNEI. The CDR3 is CASIRRGQQETQYF. The CDR3 DNA reads TGTGCCAGCATACGACGGGGACAGCAAGAGACCCAGTACTTC.

This clonotype occurred a few times. V gene TRBV27 combines with J gene TRBJ1-6; perhaps TRBD1 as D (5 bases). CDR1 MNHEY and CDR2 SMNVEV come from the germline V gene (reference sequence). Trimming removed 2 bases from V and 3 bases from J, with 8 bases in between. The CDR3 extends over 15 amino acids. CDR3 loop: CASSLRGNYNSPLHF. CDR3 DNA sequence: TGTGCCAGCAGTTTACGGGGGAACTATAATTCACCCCTCCACTTT.

This chain uses TRBV6-2 or TRBV6-3 with TRBJ2-3, with 10 positions matching TRBD2. CDR1 and CDR2 from the germline V gene are MNHEY and SVGEGT. J lost 1 base, V lost 6 bases, and 4 bases had no gene match. The CDR3 is 15 amino acids. CDR3 residues: CASSQRGGRTDTQYF. CDR3 nucleotide sequence: TGTGCCAGCAGCCAGCGGGGGGGGCGCACAGATACGCAGTATTTT.

There are many counts of this clonotype. The V and J genes are TRBV7-9 and TRBJ2-7; the D gene is possibly TRBD1 (6 bases). V was clipped by 6 bases and J by 3 bases, with 12 bases between them. The length of the CDR3 is 13 residues. In germline, CDR1 is SEHNR, CDR2 FQNEAQ (reference sequence). The CDR3 region is CASSPGASYEQYV. Here the CDR3 DNA reads TGTGCCAGCAGTCCAGGGGCTAGCTACGAGCAGTACGTC.

At least ten counts were recorded for this clonotype. V and J are TRBV7-9 and TRBJ2-3; TRBD1 matches at 9 bases. Trimming took 4 bases from V and 1 from J; bases not matched to a gene: 6. Per the germline V gene, CDR1 is SEHNR and CDR2 is FQNEAQ (reference sequence). The length of the CDR3 is 16 residues. The CDR3 reads CASSSPRTGGTDTQYF. CDR3 DNA sequence: TGTGCCAGCAGCTCCCCACGGACAGGGGGCACAGATACGCAGTATTTT. Based on the CDR3 plus reference TRBV7-9 and TRBJ2-3, the full variable domain is DTGVSQNPRHKITKRGQNVTFRCDPISEHNRLYWYRQTLGQGPEFLTYFQNEAQLEKSRLLSDRFSAERPKGSFSTLEIQRTEQGDSAMYLCASSSPRTGGTDTQYFGPGTRLTVL.

This clonotype was seen ten or more times. The V and J genes are TRBV12-3 or TRBV12-4 and TRBJ1-3; 10 bases are shared with TRBD1. The trim removed 5 bases at V and 2 bases at J, leaving 6 bases unmatched. The CDR3 extends over 16 amino acids. In DNA, the CDR3 is TGTGCCAGCAGTCGAGACAGGGGGCTAACTGGAAACACCATATATTTT. Amino acids: CASSRDRGLTGNTIYF.

CDR3 nucleotide sequence: TGTGCCAGCAGTTCAGGACAGGGGGCAGACGAGCAGTACGTC. Its translation is CASSSGQGADEQYV. This chain joins TRBV6-6 and TRBJ2-7, with TRBD1 matching over 11 bases. V trimming: 4 bases; J trimming: 5 bases; junction bases outside the gene matches: 4. The CDR3 sequence is 14 residues long. Germline V gene data show CDR1 as MNHNY and CDR2 as SVGAGI (reference sequence).

CDR3 loop: CSVVGWEAFF. The CDR3, as DNA: TGCAGCGTTGTTGGGTGGGAAGCTTTCTTT. V is TRBV29-1 and J is TRBJ1-1; unclear D gene. Germline CDR1 is SQVTM and CDR2 is ANQGSEA. Trimming stripped 4 bases from V and 8 bases from J, with 8 bases between. The length of the CDR3 is 10 residues.

The CDR3 bases are TGTGCCAGCAGCTTTGGGGCAGCAGTAACAGATACGCAGTATTTT. Its protein is CASSFGAAVTDTQYF. The V gene is TRBV7-2, the J gene TRBJ2-3; TRBD1 is a possible D gene (5 bases). The V end was cut by 3 bases, the J end by 3 bases, with 13 bases between. This CDR3 has 15 amino acids. Germline values: CDR1 SGHTA, CDR2 FQGNSA.

The CDR3 is CASIHRVGQETQYF. The CDR3 DNA sequence: TGTGCCAGCATCCACAGGGTCGGGCAAGAGACCCAGTACTTC. The chain is built from TRBV28 and TRBJ2-5, with a tentative D call TRBD1 (6 bases). Germline V gene data show CDR1 as MDHEN and CDR2 as SYDVKM. The CDR3 runs to 14 residues. V lost 7 bases and J lost 2, with 14 bases in between.

This clonotype has a handful of counts. V and J are TRBV2 and TRBJ1-2, with no clear D. This CDR3 has 15 amino acids. V was clipped by 6 bases and J by 0 bases, with 14 bases between them. The V gene's germline CDR1 is SNHLY and CDR2 FYNNEI. CDR3 sequence: CASRETRKTNYGYTF. CDR3 nucleotide sequence: TGTGCCAGCAGGGAGACCAGAAAAACTAACTATGGCTACACCTTC.

This clonotype was recorded many times. The J gene is TRBJ2-3, the V gene TRBV27; D is possibly TRBD1 (6 bases). Trimming pared 6 bases from V and 1 base from J, leaving 11 bases between. Germline CDR1 reads MNHEY; CDR2 reads SMNVEV (reference sequence). The CDR3 covers 14 residues. For the CDR3, the DNA is TGTGCCAGCAGCCACAGGGATGGCACAGATACGCAGTATTTT. Amino acid sequence: CASSHRDGTDTQYF.